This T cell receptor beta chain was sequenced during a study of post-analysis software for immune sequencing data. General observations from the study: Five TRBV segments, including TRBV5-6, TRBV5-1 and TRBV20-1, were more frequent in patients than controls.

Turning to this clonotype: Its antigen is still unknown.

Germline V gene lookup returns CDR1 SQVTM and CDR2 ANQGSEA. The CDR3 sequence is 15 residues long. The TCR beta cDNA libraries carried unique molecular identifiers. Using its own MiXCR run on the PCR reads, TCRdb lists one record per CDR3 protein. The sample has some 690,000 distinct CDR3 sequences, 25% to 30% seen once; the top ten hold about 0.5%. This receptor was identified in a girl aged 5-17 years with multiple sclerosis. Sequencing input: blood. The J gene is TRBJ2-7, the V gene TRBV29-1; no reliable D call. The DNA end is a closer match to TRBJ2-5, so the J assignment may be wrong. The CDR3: CSVRLSGSQGETQYF. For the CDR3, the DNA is TGCAGCGTTAGGCTCTCTGGGTCTCAAGGAGAGACCCAGTACTTC.